This is a list of T cell receptor beta chains from one sample in a study of T cell responses to AZD1222 COVID-19 vaccine. Clones were sequenced by immunoSEQ multiplex PCR, and TCRdb holds only the in-frame ones, with some missing. Of 130,000 or so clones listed, more than 75% are singletons. This specimen was peripheral blood, taken 28 days after the second AZD1222 dose. Receptors originate from an adult who received the AZD1222 COVID-19 vaccine. CDR3s include the opening cysteine and the closing phenylalanine or tryptophan. A D gene is named only where the DNA matches it firmly. Clone size is stated in some rows and not others, as once, few, many or a class when expanded.

v_gene,d_gene,abundance,j_gene,CDR3nt,CDR3aa
TRBV29-1,TRBD1,NA,TRBJ2-7,TGCAGCGTATCCCGGGACAGGGGTTACGAGCAGTACTTC,CSVSRDRGYEQYF
TRBV7-9,NA,NA,TRBJ1-1,TGTGCCAGCAGCTCTCAAGCGAACACTGAAGCTTTCTTT,CASSSQANTEAFF
TRBV14,NA,NA,TRBJ2-4,TGTGCCAGCAGCCAACTATCCGGAATGCAGTACTTC,CASSQLSGMQYF
TRBV7-3,NA,NA,TRBJ1-1,TGTGCCAGCAGCTCGCAGAGGAACACTGAAGCTTTCTTT,CASSSQRNTEAFF
TRBV24-1,TRBD2,NA,TRBJ2-1,TGTGCCACCAGTGATCTCACGGGACTAGCCCGTAATGAGCAGTTCTTC,CATSDLTGLARNEQFF
TRBV7-9,NA,NA,TRBJ1-5,TGTGCCAGCAGCCCGAGGGGGAATAGCAATCAGCCCCAGCATTTT,CASSPRGNSNQPQHF
TRBV6-1,NA,NA,TRBJ2-1,TGTGCCAGCACCCCCGGGTCCTATGAGCAGTTCTTC,CASTPGSYEQFF
TRBV28,NA,NA,TRBJ1-1,TGTGCCAGCGGCCGTGGGGGGGGTCTCACTGAAGCTTTCTTT,CASGRGGGLTEAFF
TRBV28,NA,NA,TRBJ2-7,TGTGCCAGCAGAAGAACAGGGTTCTACGAGCAGTACTTC,CASRRTGFYEQYF
TRBV9,NA,NA,TRBJ1-2,TGTGCCAGCAGCCCAGGGGTAAAGGATGGCTACACCTTC,CASSPGVKDGYTF
TRBV28,NA,NA,TRBJ2-7,TGTGCCAGCATGACGAACAGTGGATTGTACGAGCAGTACTTC,CASMTNSGLYEQYF
TRBV6-1,TRBD1,NA,TRBJ2-1,TGTGCCAGCAGTGAAAGGGGTTGGGGACAGGGGGCGAGCAATGAGCAGTTCTTC,CASSERGWGQGASNEQFF
TRBV18,NA,once,TRBJ1-2,TGTGCCAGCTCACCCCAGCAGTGGGATGGCTACACCTTC,CASSPQQWDGYTF
TRBV28,TRBD1,NA,TRBJ1-5,TGTGCCAGCAGTTCTCCCCTGAGACAGGGAAGCAATCAGCCCCAGCATTTT,CASSSPLRQGSNQPQHF
TRBV30,NA,NA,TRBJ2-2,TGTGCCTGGAGTGTAAAAGGTGGGGCGAACACCGGGGAGCTGTTTTTT,CAWSVKGGANTGELFF
TRBV6-5,TRBD1,NA,TRBJ1-5,TGTGCCAGCATTCCGGACAGGGCGGTCAATCAGCCCCAGCATTTT,CASIPDRAVNQPQHF
TRBV19,NA,once,TRBJ1-2,TGTGCCAGTAGTATTAGTCGGCGATATGGCTACACCTTC,CASSISRRYGYTF
TRBV7-9,TRBD1,NA,TRBJ1-2,TGTGCCAGCAGCCCGGGGACAGCTAACTATGGCTACACCTTC,CASSPGTANYGYTF
TRBV29-1,NA,NA,TRBJ2-3,TGCAGCGTTTGTGGCGGAGTCGGGGATAGCACAGATACGCAGTATTTT,CSVCGGVGDSTDTQYF
TRBV6-5,TRBD1,NA,TRBJ2-2,TGTGCCAGCAGGCGACAGGGGGGGAACACCGGGGAGCTGTTTTTT,CASRRQGGNTGELFF
TRBV19,NA,once,TRBJ1-3,TGTGCCAGTACTCGGACAGCTCCTGGAAACACCATATATTTT,CASTRTAPGNTIYF
TRBV27,NA,NA,TRBJ1-1,TGTGCCAGCAGTTTCTTGACACCGTCGAACACTGAAGCTTTCTTT,CASSFLTPSNTEAFF
TRBV7-3,NA,NA,TRBJ1-3,TGTGCCAGCAGCCCGGCCGGCTCTGGAAACACCATATATTTT,CASSPAGSGNTIYF
TRBV28,NA,NA,TRBJ1-3,TGTGCCAGCAGGACCTCTGGAAACACCATATATTTT,CASRTSGNTIYF
TRBV30,TRBD1,NA,TRBJ2-7,TGTGCCTGGAATACCGGGACAGGGGTAGGCGAGCAGTACTTC,CAWNTGTGVGEQYF
TRBV4-2,TRBD2,NA,TRBJ2-7,TGTGCCAGCAGCCAAGGAACTCCGGATCGACTAGCGGGAGCATACGAGCAGTACTTC,CASSQGTPDRLAGAYEQYF
TRBV28,NA,once,TRBJ1-5,TGTGCCAGCAGTTTAGGCAGGTACAATCAGCCCCAGCATTTT,CASSLGRYNQPQHF
TRBV7-2,NA,once,TRBJ1-2,TGTGCCAGCAGCCCTCCGGGGGAGTATGGCTACACCTTC,CASSPPGEYGYTF
TRBV6-4,NA,NA,TRBJ2-2,TGTGCCAGCTCTGGGGGGCGAGCCGGGGAGCTGTTTTTT,CASSGGRAGELFF
TRBV6-2/TRBV6-3,NA,NA,TRBJ1-1,TGTGCCAGCACCCCTCGGGGGGGATTGCGCACTGAAGCTTTCTTT,CASTPRGGLRTEAFF
TRBV6-5,NA,NA,TRBJ2-6,TGTGCCAGCAGGAGGTCTATCTCTGGGGCCAACGTCCTGACTTTC,CASRRSISGANVLTF
TRBV20-1,NA,NA,TRBJ2-1,TGCAGTGCTAGTCGGGAAAGCTCCTACAATGAGCAGTTCTTC,CSASRESSYNEQFF
TRBV7-6,NA,NA,TRBJ1-2,TGTGCCAGCAGCCAGTCCCTACAGACCGGCTACACCTTC,CASSQSLQTGYTF
TRBV6-5,TRBD1,NA,TRBJ1-5,TGTGCCAGCATGTTGGGACAGTGGGATCAGCCCCAGCATTTT,CASMLGQWDQPQHF
TRBV18,NA,NA,TRBJ2-7,TGTGCCAGCTCACCACCGGAGACAGGGGAGGGAGGAGAGCAGTACTTC,CASSPPETGEGGEQYF
TRBV19,NA,few,TRBJ2-4,TGTGCCAGTCGCCGGGCAGGGGCCAAAAACATTCAGTACTTC,CASRRAGAKNIQYF
TRBV6-5,TRBD1,NA,TRBJ2-7,TGTGCCACCGGACAGGAACCTTACGAGCAGTACTTC,CATGQEPYEQYF
TRBV20-1,TRBD1,NA,TRBJ2-7,TGCAGTGCTAGTGAGGCAGGGGGAAAATACGAGCAGTACTTC,CSASEAGGKYEQYF
TRBV29-1,TRBD2,NA,TRBJ2-1,TGCAGCGTTGAGTCCCTAGCGGGAGTCTACAATGAGCAGTTCTTC,CSVESLAGVYNEQFF
TRBV7-6,NA,once,TRBJ2-2,TGTGCCAGCAGCGCTCGGACAGAGAACACCGGGGAGCTGTTTTTT,CASSARTENTGELFF
TRBV3-1/TRBV3-2,TRBD2,once,TRBJ2-7,TGTGCCAGCAGCCAAGAGCCTAGCGGGAGAGACGAGCAGTACTTC,CASSQEPSGRDEQYF
TRBV19,NA,NA,TRBJ1-2,TGTGCCAGTAGTATAGGAAGGCGGGGCTACACCTTC,CASSIGRRGYTF
TRBV7-9,TRBD2,NA,TRBJ2-1,TGTGCCAGCAGCTTAGGAGGACTAGAGAGCGATGAGCAGTTCTTC,CASSLGGLESDEQFF
TRBV29-1,NA,NA,TRBJ1-1,TGCAGCGTGCCGCCCTGGGGTTCGGACGACGCTGAAGCTTTCTTT,CSVPPWGSDDAEAFF
TRBV3-1/TRBV3-2,NA,NA,TRBJ2-1,TGTGCCAGCAGCCAAGGGTGGGACTCCGACAATGAGCAGTTCTTC,CASSQGWDSDNEQFF
TRBV12-5,NA,NA,TRBJ2-1,TGTGCTAGTGGTTTGGCCGGACCATACGGTGAGCAGTTCTTC,CASGLAGPYGEQFF
TRBV19,NA,once,TRBJ1-1,TGTGCCAGTACCCAAACAGGCAAGGCTAACACTGAAGCTTTCTTT,CASTQTGKANTEAFF
TRBV5-6,NA,NA,TRBJ1-3,TGTGCCAGCAGCTACGTCGGGGGTTCTGGAAACACCATATATTTT,CASSYVGGSGNTIYF
TRBV5-1,NA,NA,TRBJ2-3,TGCGCCAGCAGCTTGACCACATACACAGATACGCAGTATTTT,CASSLTTYTDTQYF
TRBV2,NA,NA,TRBJ2-1,TGTGCCAGCAGTGTAGTTAATGAGCAGTTCTTC,CASSVVNEQFF
TRBV11-1,NA,NA,TRBJ1-6,TGTGCCAGCAGCTTATCCGGGGGCTCCTATAATTCACCCCTCCACTTT,CASSLSGGSYNSPLHF